This T cell receptor beta chain is from a study of glioma-infiltrating T cells after dendritic cell vaccination. Some clones are missing from TCRdb's copy, which holds only in-frame ones; the method was immunoSEQ multiplex PCR. The data contain about 38,000 clones, approximately 84% of them singletons. V shed 4 bases and J 5 bases; nucleotides not matched to a gene: 13. CDR1 is SGHRS and CDR2 is YFSETQ in the germline V gene. This CDR3 comprises 16 residues. Sequencing was performed on blood, taken before dendritic cell vaccination. The origin of this receptor is a human donor with glioblastoma. This chain connects TRBV5-1 to TRBJ2-5, with TRBD2 identical over 8 bases. The CDR3 region has the DNA TGCGCCAGCAGCCCACCTACCGGGGGGGGGACGGAGACCCAGTACTTC. This encodes CASSPPTGGGTETQYF.